This T cell receptor beta chain was found in a study of blood T cell repertoires in COVID-19 (dated by TCRdb to the early 2020s). Study-level background: Samples from collaborators originated in the United States, Italy and Spain and spanned both the acute and convalescent phases of COVID-19. Nearly every sample came with metadata listing a de-identified subject ID, COVID-19 status, age in years and sex. The dataset comprised deeply sampled blood TCRbeta repertoires from subjects exposed to, actively infected with, or recovered from COVID-19. Samples were obtained from the ongoing ImmuneRACE study (first 160 participants) and from 1,254 subjects provided by 6 global collaborators. A freely available public database, intended as a resource for researchers studying the immune response to SARS-CoV-2, is where the repertoires were released. Where available, HLA class I and class II types were obtained from metadata supplied by the sample provider rather than from assay-based typing. The material from the prospective study consisted of cDNA or gDNA derived from T cells, B-cell-depleted T cells, or PBMCs. The paper's findings and limits, for the study overall: How much clinical and demographic metadata was included differed by source and by participant, and the metadata was provided uncurated.

Collaborating institutions collected whole blood in K2EDTA tubes following their own protocols. For TCRbeta analysis, collaborators shipped samples as frozen whole blood, isolated PBMCs, or DNA extracted from either of those sample types. CDR1 and CDR2 were assigned from the germline V gene as SGHTA and FQGNSA. From the cysteine through the phenylalanine, the CDR3 covers 14 amino acids. The only DNA kept is the CDR3, 42 bases in frame from the first base. V is cut by 1 base and J by 6 bases, and the space between the germline ends is 11 bases. TCRbeta CDR3 regions were amplified from genomic DNA using the immunoSEQ Assay, a bias-controlled multiplex PCR. Concerning the study's data processing: The number of nucleated cells in each sample was estimated from the amplification of reference gene primers within the assay. Sequence reads were collapsed and filtered to measure the absolute abundance of every unique TCRbeta CDR3 rearrangement. Productive Simpson clonality was computed per sample as the square root of Simpson's diversity index over productive rearrangements. TCRdb provides this immuneACCESS table in a form limited to in-frame rearrangements. Some clones are lacking; in checked studies, under half of them reflect an unresolved V gene, and why the rest are absent is not known. V and J calls and clone size are as listed in that table; D and trimming were resolved from the DNA. The sample includes under 400,000 clones, with nearly 90% observed a single time. Approximately 6.2% of the sample belongs to the ten largest clones.

Notes on this clone: The antigen it recognizes is unknown. Base qualities were left out, and no much larger clone turns up one base away.

This TCR was sampled from a man in his late teens or twenties with active or convalescent COVID-19. Source material: peripheral blood. The chain was built from TRBV7-2 and TRBJ2-3; the D gene cannot be resolved reliably. The nucleotide sequence is given as TGTGCCAGCAGCTTAGAGGAGTACTCGGATACGCAGTATTTT. The translation is CASSLEEYSDTQYF. With all but the CDR3 taken from the reference TRBV7-2 and TRBJ2-3 genes, the full variable domain is: GAGVSQSPSNKVTEKGKDVELRCDPISGHTALYWYRQSLGQGLEFLIYFQGNSAPDKSGLPSDRFSAERTGGSVSTLTIQRTQQEDSAVYLCASSLEEYSDTQYFGPGTRLTVL.